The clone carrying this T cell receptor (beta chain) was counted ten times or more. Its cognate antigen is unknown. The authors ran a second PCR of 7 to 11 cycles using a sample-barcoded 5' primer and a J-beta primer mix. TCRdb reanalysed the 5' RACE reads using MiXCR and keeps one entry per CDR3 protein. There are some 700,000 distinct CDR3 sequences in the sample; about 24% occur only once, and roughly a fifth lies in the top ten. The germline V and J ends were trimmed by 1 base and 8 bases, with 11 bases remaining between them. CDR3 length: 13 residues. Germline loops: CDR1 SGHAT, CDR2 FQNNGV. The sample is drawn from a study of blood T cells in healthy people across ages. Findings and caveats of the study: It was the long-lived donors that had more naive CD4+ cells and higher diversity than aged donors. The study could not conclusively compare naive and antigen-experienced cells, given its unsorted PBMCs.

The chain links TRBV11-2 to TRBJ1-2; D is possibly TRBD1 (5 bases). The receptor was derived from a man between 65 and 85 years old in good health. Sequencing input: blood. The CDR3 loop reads CASSLGGRGGYTF. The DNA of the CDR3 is TGTGCCAGCAGCTTAGGAGGGAGGGGCGGCTACACCTTC.